This T cell receptor beta chain was profiled in a study of cytomegalovirus exposure and HLA in healthy donors. Trimming removed 8 bases from V and 9 bases from J; junction bases left unmatched: 10. This CDR3 has 13 amino acids. Per germline, CDR1 SGHVS and CDR2 FNYEAQ. Assay: immunoSEQ multiplex PCR; the TCRdb copy retains only in-frame clones and omits some. The data show more than 90,000 clones, approximately 85% seen once. The sample taken for sequencing was PBMCs. The receptor was derived from a man younger than 35 in good health and CMV-seronegative. This sequence joins TRBV7-6 and TRBJ2-7; TRBD1 agrees at 10 bases. CDR3 sequence reads: CASGTGDSVRQYF. CDR3 bases: TGTGCCAGCGGGACAGGGGATTCTGTCAGGCAGTACTTC.